This T cell receptor (beta chain) was sequenced for a study of blood T cells in healthy people across ages. In germline, CDR1 is SQVTM, CDR2 ANQGSEA. V gave up 3 bases and J gave up 0 bases, with 11 bases separating them. The CDR3 has 14 amino acids. Study-wide results and caveats: Diversity of TCR beta per million T cells declined in a roughly linear way with age. Higher naive T cell percentage went strongly together with higher TCR beta diversity.

Remarks on this clonotype: Its antigen is unknown.

The second PCR ran roughly 6 to 11 cycles with a sample-barcoded 5' primer and J-beta primers. Tagging of each cDNA molecule was performed by a template-switch adaptor with 12 random nucleotides. Via MiXCR, TCRdb re-called the 5' RACE reads, giving one row per CDR3 protein. The table has 550,000 to 700,000 distinct CDR3 sequences, about 25% seen once; the top ten hold around a sixth. The sample comprised blood. V is TRBV29-1 and J is TRBJ1-1; D not certain. The source of this sequence is a woman in her seventies in good health. Here the CDR3 DNA reads TGCAGCGTTGATTATAGGCCTTTGAACACTGAAGCTTTCTTT. It yields the protein CSVDYRPLNTEAFF.